Below are 6 T cell receptor beta chains sequenced from a single sample in a study of molecular identifiers for immune sequencing clone quantification. TCRdb reanalysed the PCR reads using MiXCR and keeps one entry per CDR3 protein. The sample contains roughly 320,000 distinct CDR3 sequences, roughly 23% of which appear only once. Specimen: naive CD8+ T cells from blood, with Jurkat cell RNA spiked in. Specified subset: FACS-sorted CD8+CD4-CCR7+CD45RA+ naive T cells. Every receptor here comes from a human donor in good health. Some libraries in this study had Jurkat cell RNA spiked in.

This clonotype was observed at least ten times. This chain connects TRBV4-3 to TRBJ2-5; D is unclear. Germline V gene data show CDR1 as LGHNA and CDR2 as YSLEER. V was pared by 3 bases and J by 5 bases, with 10 bases between. The CDR3 has 13 residues. The CDR3 region has the DNA TGCGCCAGCAGCCACCCGCCGTCGGAGACCCAGTACTTC. Translating it yields CASSHPPSETQYF.

This rearrangement joins TRBV12-3 or TRBV12-4 to TRBJ2-5; 8 nucleotides align to TRBD1. The CDR3 is made up of 17 amino acids. With V trimmed by 6 bases and J by 1 base, 13 bases remained unmatched. The DNA for the CDR3 is TGTGCCAGCAGCTGGGACAGGAACAGGGCATTCCAAGAGACCCAGTACTTC. Amino acid sequence: CASSWDRNRAFQETQYF.

This clonotype appeared many times. J is TRBJ2-7 and V is TRBV7-2; D might be TRBD1 (5 bases). The ends were cut back, 5 bases at V and 2 bases at J, with 16 bases in the middle. Germline values: CDR1 SGHTA, CDR2 FQGNSA. The length of the CDR3 is 15 residues. The CDR3 DNA follows: TGTGCCAGCAGCCCAGGGTTTGGCTTCCCCTACGAGCAGTACTTC. Its protein is CASSPGFGFPYEQYF.

This clonotype was seen only a few times. CDR3 DNA sequence: TGTGCCAGCAGTTCCTCGACTAGCGGGTTGATTTCCTACAATGAGCAGTTCTTC. Encoded protein: CASSSSTSGLISYNEQFF. The chain couples TRBV28 to TRBJ2-1, with 10 bases that match TRBD2. The CDR3 has 18 residues. Germline CDR1 MDHEN, CDR2 SYDVKM. V gave up 4 bases and J gave up 1 base; unmatched junction bases: 10.

This rearrangement joins TRBV6-2 or TRBV6-3 to TRBJ2-5, with 9 bases that match TRBD1. J lost 5 bases, V lost 6 bases, and 4 bases had no gene match. The CDR3 contains 13 residues. From germline, CDR1 is MNHEY and CDR2 SVGEGT. CDR3 loop: CASSHRGLETQYF. The CDR3 DNA reads as TGTGCCAGCAGCCACAGGGGGCTGGAGACCCAGTACTTC.

This clonotype was detected only a few times. The rearrangement joins TRBV15 to TRBJ2-3; 12 bases agree with TRBD2. Germline V lookup: CDR1 LNHNV, CDR2 YYDKDF (reference sequence). Losses at the gene ends were 0 bases for V and 7 bases for J; bases not matched to a gene: 17. The CDR3 runs 20 residues. The CDR3 is CATSRDGTGELAGGLNTQYF. Here the CDR3 DNA reads TGTGCCACCAGCAGAGATGGGACAGGGGAACTAGCGGGAGGTTTAAATACGCAGTATTTT.